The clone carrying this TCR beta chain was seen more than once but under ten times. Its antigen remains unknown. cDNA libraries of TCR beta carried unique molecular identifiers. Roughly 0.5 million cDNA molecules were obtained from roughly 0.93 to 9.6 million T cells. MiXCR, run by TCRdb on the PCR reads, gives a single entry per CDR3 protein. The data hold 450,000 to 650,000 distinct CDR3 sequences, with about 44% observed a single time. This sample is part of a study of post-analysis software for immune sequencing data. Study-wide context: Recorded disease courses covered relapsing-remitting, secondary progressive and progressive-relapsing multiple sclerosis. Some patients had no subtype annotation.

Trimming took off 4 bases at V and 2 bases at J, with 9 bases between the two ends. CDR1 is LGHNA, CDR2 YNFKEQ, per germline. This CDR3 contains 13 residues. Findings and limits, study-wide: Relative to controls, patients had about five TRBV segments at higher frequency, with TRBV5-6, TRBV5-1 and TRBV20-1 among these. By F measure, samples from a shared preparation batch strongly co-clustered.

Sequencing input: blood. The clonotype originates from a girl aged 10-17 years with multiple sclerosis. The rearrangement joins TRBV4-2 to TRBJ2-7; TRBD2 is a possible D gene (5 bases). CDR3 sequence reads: CASSPGSAYEQYF. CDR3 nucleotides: TGTGCCAGCAGCCCGGGATCGGCCTACGAGCAGTACTTC.